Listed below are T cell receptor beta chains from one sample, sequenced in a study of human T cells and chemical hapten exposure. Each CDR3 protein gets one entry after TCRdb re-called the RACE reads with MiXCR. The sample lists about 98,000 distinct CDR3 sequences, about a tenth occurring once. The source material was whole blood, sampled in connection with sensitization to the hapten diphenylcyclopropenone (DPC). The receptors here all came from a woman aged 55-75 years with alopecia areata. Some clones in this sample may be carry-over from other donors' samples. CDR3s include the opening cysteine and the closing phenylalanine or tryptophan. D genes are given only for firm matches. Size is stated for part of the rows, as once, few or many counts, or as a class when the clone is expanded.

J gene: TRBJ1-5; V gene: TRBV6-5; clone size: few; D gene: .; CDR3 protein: CASRREAGGNQPQHF; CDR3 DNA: TGTGCCAGCAGGCGAGAAGCGGGTGGCAATCAGCCCCAGCATTTT
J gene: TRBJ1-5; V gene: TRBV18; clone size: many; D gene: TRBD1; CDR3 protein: CASSPWGGGRNQPQHF; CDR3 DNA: TGTGCCAGCTCACCCTGGGGAGGGGGCCGCAATCAGCCCCAGCATTTT
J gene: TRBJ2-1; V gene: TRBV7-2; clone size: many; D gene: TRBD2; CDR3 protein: CASSLGSSGAYLRYEQFF; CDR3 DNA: TGTGCCAGCAGCTTAGGCTCTAGCGGGGCCTACCTACGGTATGAGCAGTTCTTC
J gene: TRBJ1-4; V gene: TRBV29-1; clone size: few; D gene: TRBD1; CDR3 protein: CSVDGTEREKLFF; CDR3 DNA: TGCAGCGTTGATGGGACAGAACGCGAAAAACTGTTTTTT
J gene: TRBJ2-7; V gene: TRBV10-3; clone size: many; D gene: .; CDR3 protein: CAISATTGPAGYEQYF; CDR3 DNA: TGTGCCATCAGTGCGACGACAGGTCCGGCGGGGTACGAGCAGTACTTC
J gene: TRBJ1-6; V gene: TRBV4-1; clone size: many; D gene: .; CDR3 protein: CASSQGTYNSPLHF; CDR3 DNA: TGCGCCAGCAGCCAAGGAACCTATAATTCACCCCTCCACTTT
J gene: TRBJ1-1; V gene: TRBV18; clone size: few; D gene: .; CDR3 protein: CASSPLRSGTEAFF; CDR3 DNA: TGTGCCAGCTCACCTTTGCGGAGCGGGACTGAAGCTTTCTTT
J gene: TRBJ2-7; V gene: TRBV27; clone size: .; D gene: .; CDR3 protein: CASSGQAVRSFEQYF; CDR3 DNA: TGTGCCAGCAGTGGGCAGGCGGTTCGTTCCTTCGAGCAGTACTTC
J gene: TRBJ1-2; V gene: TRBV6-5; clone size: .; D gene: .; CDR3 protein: CASSYFPASYGYTF; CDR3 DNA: TGTGCCAGCAGTTACTTTCCAGCCTCCTATGGCTACACCTTC
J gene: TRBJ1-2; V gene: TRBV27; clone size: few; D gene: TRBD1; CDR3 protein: CASTKTSGTASRVGYTF; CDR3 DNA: TGTGCCAGCACAAAGACATCCGGGACAGCCTCAAGAGTAGGCTACACCTTC
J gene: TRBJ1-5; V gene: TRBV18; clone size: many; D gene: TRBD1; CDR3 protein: CASSTQGGQPQHF; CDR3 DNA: TGTGCCAGCTCAACACAGGGGGGCCAGCCCCAGCATTTT
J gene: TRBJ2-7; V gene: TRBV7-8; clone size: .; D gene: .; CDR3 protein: CASSSRSQPGYEQYF; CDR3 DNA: TGTGCCAGCAGCTCGAGGTCCCAACCGGGCTACGAGCAGTACTTC
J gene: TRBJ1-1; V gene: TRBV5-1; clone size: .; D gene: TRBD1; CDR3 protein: CASSFTGTGRAEAFF; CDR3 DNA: TGCGCCAGCAGCTTTACCGGGACAGGGAGGGCTGAAGCTTTCTTT
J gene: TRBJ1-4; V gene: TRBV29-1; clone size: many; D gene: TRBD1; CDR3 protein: CSARQGGEKLFF; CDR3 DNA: TGCAGCGCAAGACAGGGAGGCGAAAAACTGTTTTTT
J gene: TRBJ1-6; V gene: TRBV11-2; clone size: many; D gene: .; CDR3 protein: CASSLVGSGAPLHF; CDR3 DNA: TGTGCCAGCAGCTTAGTAGGCAGCGGGGCACCCCTCCACTTT
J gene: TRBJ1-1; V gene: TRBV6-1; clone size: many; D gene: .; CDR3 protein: CASSELNPTSREINTEAFF; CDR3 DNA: TGTGCCAGCAGTGAACTAAACCCGACGAGCAGGGAGATAAACACTGAAGCTTTCTTT
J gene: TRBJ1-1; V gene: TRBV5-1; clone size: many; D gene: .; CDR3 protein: CASSLVWGRTMNTEAFF; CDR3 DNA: TGCGCCAGCAGCTTGGTATGGGGCCGCACGATGAACACTGAAGCTTTCTTT
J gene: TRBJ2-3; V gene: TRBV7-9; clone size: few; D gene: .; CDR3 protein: CASSPQGGSTDTQYF; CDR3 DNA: TGTGCCAGCAGCCCCCAAGGGGGGAGCACAGATACGCAGTATTTT